This TCR beta chain came from a study of post-analysis software for immune sequencing data. Study results and limitations: TRBV5-6, TRBV5-1 and TRBV20-1 belonged to a set of five TRBV segments that were more frequent in patients than controls. Multiple sclerosis was associated with a significant reduction in normalized Chao1 diversity relative to controls.

Unique molecular identifiers had been added to the TCR beta cDNA libraries. From around 1 to 9.1 million T cells, roughly 0.5 million cDNA molecules were obtained. TCRdb fed the PCR reads into MiXCR, producing one record per CDR3 protein. The sample has 250,000 to 300,000 distinct CDR3 sequences; approximately 34% are singletons. Per germline, CDR1 SEHNR and CDR2 FQNEAQ (reference sequence). Deletions cut 4 bases from V and 8 bases from J, with 17 bases between. The CDR3 extends over 15 amino acids. This clonotype was counted between two and nine times. Its antigen remains unknown. The sequence was collected from a girl aged 5-17 years with multiple sclerosis. The sequencing sample was made of blood. The chain carries TRBV7-9 and TRBJ2-2; D is ambiguous. For the CDR3, the DNA is TGTGCCAGCAGCTCCTTCCAGGAAACCCCGGGGGAGCTGTTTTTT. This codes for CASSSFQETPGELFF.